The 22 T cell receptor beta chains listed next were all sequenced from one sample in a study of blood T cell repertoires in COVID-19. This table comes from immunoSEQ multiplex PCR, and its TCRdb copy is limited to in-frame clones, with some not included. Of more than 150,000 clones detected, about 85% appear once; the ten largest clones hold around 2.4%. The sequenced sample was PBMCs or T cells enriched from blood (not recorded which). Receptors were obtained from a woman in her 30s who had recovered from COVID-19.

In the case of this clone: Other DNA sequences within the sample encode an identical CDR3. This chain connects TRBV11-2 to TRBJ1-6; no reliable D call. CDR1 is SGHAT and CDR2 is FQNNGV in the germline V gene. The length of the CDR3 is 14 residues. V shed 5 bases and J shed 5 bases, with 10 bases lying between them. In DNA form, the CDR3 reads TGTGCCAGCAGCCACCGCGGGAATAATTCACCCCTCCACTTT. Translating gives CASSHRGNNSPLHF.

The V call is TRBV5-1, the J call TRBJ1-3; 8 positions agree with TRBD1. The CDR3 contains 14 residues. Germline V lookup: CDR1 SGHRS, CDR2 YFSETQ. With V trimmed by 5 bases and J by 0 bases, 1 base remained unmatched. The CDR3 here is CASRTGDSGNTIYF. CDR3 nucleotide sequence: TGCGCCAGCAGGACAGGGGACTCTGGAAACACCATATATTTT.

CDR3 loop: CASSQDLLSGGRRGAFF. CDR3 in DNA: TGTGCCAGCAGCCAAGACCTTCTTTCGGGTGGGCGCCGGGGGGCTTTCTTT. The chain is built from TRBV3-1 (or the pseudogene TRBV3-2) and TRBJ1-1; D is perhaps TRBD1 (5 bases). The CDR3 extends over 17 amino acids. CDR1 and CDR2 from the germline V gene are LGHDT and YNNKEL (reference sequence). V lost 0 bases and J 11 bases, leaving 25 bases between the germline ends.

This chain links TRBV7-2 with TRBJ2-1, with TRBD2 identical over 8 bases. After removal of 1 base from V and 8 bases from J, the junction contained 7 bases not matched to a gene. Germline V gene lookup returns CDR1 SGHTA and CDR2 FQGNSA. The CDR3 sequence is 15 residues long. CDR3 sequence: CASSLGAGVSDEQFF. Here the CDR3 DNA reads TGTGCCAGCAGCTTAGGAGCGGGAGTAAGCGATGAGCAGTTCTTC.

The CDR3 coding sequence is TGTGCCAGCAGCTTTAGTAGGGACATGGAGCAGTTCTTC. It is translated as CASSFSRDMEQFF. The rearrangement uses TRBV7-8 and TRBJ2-1, with D possibly TRBD1 on 6 matching bases. Germline V gene sequence: CDR1 SGHVS, CDR2 FQNEAQ. The CDR3 extends over 13 amino acids. V was cut by 3 bases and J by 10 bases, with 13 bases left in between.

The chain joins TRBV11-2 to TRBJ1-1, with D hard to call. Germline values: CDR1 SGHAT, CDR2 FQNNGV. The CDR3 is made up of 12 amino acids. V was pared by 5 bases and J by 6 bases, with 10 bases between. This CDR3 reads CASSLTSSEAFF. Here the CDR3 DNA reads TGTGCCAGCAGCCTCACATCATCTGAAGCTTTCTTT.

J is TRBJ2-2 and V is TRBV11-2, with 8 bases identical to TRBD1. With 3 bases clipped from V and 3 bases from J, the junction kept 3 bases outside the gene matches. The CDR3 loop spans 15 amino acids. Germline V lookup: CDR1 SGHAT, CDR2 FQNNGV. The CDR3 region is CASSFRGRDTGELFF. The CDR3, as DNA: TGTGCCAGCAGCTTCAGGGGGCGAGACACCGGGGAGCTGTTTTTT.

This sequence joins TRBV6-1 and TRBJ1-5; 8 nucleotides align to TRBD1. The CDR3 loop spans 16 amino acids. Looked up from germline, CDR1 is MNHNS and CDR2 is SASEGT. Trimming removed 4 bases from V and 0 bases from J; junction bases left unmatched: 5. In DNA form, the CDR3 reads TGTGCCAGCAGTGGGCCGACAGGGGCTAGCAATCAGCCCCAGCATTTT. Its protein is CASSGPTGASNQPQHF.

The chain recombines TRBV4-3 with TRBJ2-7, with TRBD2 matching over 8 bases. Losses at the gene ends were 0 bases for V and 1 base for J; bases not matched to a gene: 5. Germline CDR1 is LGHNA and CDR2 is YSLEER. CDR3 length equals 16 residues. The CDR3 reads CASSQDLSSGSYEQYF. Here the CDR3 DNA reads TGCGCCAGCAGCCAAGATCTATCTAGCGGGTCCTACGAGCAGTACTTC.

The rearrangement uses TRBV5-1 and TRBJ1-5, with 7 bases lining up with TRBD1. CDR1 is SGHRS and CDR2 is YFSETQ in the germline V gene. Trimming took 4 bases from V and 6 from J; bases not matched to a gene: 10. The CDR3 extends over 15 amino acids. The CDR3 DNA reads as TGCGCCAGCAGCCGACTAGGGGGCGAGGGTCAGCCCCAGCATTTT. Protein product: CASSRLGGEGQPQHF. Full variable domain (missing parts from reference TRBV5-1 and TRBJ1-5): KAGVTQTPRYLIKTRGQQVTLSCSPISGHRSVSWYQQTPGQGLQFLFEYFSETQRNKGNFPGRFSGRQFSNSRSEMNVSTLELGDSALYLCASSRLGGEGQPQHFGDGTRLSIL.

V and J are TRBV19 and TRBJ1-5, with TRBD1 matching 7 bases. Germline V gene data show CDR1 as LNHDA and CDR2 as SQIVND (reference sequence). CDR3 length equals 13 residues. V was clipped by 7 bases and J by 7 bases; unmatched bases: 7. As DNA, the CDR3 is TGTGCCAGTAATGCAGGGGGATACCAGCCCCAGCATTTT. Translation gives CASNAGGYQPQHF.

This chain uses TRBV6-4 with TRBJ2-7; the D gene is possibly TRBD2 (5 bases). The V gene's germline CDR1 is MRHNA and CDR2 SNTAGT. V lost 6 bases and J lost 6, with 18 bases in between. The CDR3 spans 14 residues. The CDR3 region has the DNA TGTGCCAGCAGCGGGTTGGAGGAATGGTGCGAGCAGTACTTC. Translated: CASSGLEEWCEQYF.

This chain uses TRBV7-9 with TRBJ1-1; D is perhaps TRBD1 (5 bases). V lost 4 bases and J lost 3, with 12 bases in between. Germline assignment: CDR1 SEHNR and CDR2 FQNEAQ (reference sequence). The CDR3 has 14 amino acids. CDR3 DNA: TGTGCCAGCAGCTCCAGGGTTGGGGACACTGAAGCTTTCTTT. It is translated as CASSSRVGDTEAFF.

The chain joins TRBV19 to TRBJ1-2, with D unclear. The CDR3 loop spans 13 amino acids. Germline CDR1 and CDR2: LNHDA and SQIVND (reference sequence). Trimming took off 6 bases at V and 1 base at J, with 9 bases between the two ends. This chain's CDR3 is CASRGAYNYGYTF. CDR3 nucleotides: TGTGCCAGTAGGGGCGCTTATAACTATGGCTACACCTTC.

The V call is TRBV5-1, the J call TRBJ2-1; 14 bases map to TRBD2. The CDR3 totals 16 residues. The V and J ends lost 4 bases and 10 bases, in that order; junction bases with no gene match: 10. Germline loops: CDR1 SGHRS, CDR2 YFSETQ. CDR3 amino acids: CASSTPGLAGAGEQFF. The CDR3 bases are TGCGCCAGCAGCACGCCGGGACTAGCGGGAGCTGGGGAGCAGTTCTTC.

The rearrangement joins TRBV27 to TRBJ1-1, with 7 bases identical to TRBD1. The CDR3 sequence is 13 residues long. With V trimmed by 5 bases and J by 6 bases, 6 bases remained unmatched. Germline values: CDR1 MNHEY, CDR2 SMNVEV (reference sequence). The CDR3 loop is CASSHRQGSEAFF. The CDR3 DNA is TGTGCCAGCAGTCACAGACAGGGATCTGAAGCTTTCTTT.

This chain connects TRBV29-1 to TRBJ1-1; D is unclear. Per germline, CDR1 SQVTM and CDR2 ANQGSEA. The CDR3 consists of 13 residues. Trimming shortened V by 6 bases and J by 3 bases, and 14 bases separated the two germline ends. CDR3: CSVVRGMDTEAFF. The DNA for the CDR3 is TGCAGCGTGGTTCGAGGAATGGACACTGAAGCTTTCTTT.

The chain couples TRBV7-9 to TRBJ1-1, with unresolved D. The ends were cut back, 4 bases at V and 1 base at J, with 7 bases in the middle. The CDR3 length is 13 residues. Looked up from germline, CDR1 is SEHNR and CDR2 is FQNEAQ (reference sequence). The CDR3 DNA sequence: TGTGCCAGCAGCTCCACAGAGAACACTGAAGCTTTCTTT. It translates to CASSSTENTEAFF.

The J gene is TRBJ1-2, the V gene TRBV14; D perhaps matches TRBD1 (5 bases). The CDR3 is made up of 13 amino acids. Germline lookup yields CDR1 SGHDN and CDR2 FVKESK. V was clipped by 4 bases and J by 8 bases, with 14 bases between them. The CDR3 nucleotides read TGTGCCAGCAGCCTGACAGAAAGGGGCGGCTACACCTTC. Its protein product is CASSLTERGGYTF.

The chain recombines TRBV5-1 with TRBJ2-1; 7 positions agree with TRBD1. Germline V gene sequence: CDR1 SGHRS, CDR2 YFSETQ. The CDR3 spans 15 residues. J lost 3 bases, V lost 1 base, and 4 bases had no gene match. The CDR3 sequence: CASSLPGGIYNEQFF. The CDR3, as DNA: TGCGCCAGCAGCTTGCCAGGGGGAATCTACAATGAGCAGTTCTTC.

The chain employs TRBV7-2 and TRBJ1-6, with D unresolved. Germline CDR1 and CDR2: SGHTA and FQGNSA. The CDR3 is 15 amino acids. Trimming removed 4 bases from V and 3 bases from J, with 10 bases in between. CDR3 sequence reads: CASSSGPYYNSPLHF. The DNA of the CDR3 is TGTGCCAGCAGCTCCGGTCCTTACTATAATTCACCCCTCCACTTT.

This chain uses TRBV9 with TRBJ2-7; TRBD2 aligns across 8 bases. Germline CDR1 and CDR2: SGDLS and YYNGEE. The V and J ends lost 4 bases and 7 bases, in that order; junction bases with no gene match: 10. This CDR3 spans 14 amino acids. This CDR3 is CASSPLAGPWEQYF. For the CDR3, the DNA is TGTGCCAGCAGCCCATTAGCGGGACCCTGGGAGCAGTACTTC.